This record covers a single T cell receptor beta chain. The data belong to a study of blood T cell repertoires in COVID-19. TCRdb's table, derived via immunoSEQ multiplex PCR, lists solely in-frame clones and lacks some. The sample carries about 220,000 clones, over 60% recorded once. Germline-derived CDR1 and CDR2 are SGHRS and YFSETQ. The CDR3 has 14 residues. Trimming pared 6 bases from V and 6 bases from J, leaving 16 bases between. The sequence was obtained from a woman in her 70s with acute or convalescent COVID-19. The chain employs TRBV5-1 and TRBJ2-1; D perhaps matches TRBD2 (6 bases). Sequencing was done on a sample of peripheral blood. The CDR3 protein is CASKGSSGSNEQFF. The CDR3 region has the DNA TGCGCCAGCAAGGGAAGTAGCGGTTCCAATGAGCAGTTCTTC. The full variable domain, in which reference TRBV5-1 and TRBJ2-1 provide the parts outside the CDR3, is KAGVTQTPRYLIKTRGQQVTLSCSPISGHRSVSWYQQTPGQGLQFLFEYFSETQRNKGNFPGRFSGRQFSNSRSEMNVSTLELGDSALYLCASKGSSGSNEQFFGPGTRLTVL.